This T cell receptor beta chain was identified in a study of naive and memory T cell subsets. This clonotype was counted ten times or more. What it binds is not known. Described treatment: skin biopsy from PPD injection site in Mantoux-positive individual. An oligonucleotide containing a UMI was ligated to the 3' end of TCR cDNA. Individuals with a positive Mantoux test gave biopsies from PPD-injected skin. Amplification of ligated cDNA took four PCR rounds with SP2 and nested alpha and beta constant primers. Reverse transcription of blood and skin TCR RNA was primed at alpha and beta constant regions. TCRdb recomputed calls from the UMI-ligation and nested PCR reads with MiXCR, one row per CDR3 protein. The repertoire holds over 13,000 distinct CDR3 sequences, with more than 4.5% as singletons. Germline values: CDR1 SQVTM, CDR2 ANQGSEA. The trim removed 7 bases at V and 4 bases at J, leaving 9 bases unmatched. This CDR3 is built from 14 residues.

Study findings and constraints: The RNA method is potentially sensitive to activation and differentiation changes. Reportedly, tuberculin skin test sites gave far more TCRs than other biopsies.

This sample comprised skin, obtained from a tuberculin skin test site. This receptor was obtained from an adult in good health. V gene TRBV29-1 combines with J gene TRBJ2-7; the match to TRBD1 covers 11 bases. CDR3 nucleotide sequence: TGCAGCGCAACCCAAGGGACAGGGGGTTACGAGCAGTACTTC. Translated, it gives CSATQGTGGYEQYF.